This record looks at one T cell receptor (beta chain) sequence and its context. Its antigen remains unidentified. This entry is derived from a study of siplizumab effects on memory and regulatory T cells. Trimming left V 3 bases short and J 5 bases short, with 19 bases between. This CDR3 spans 16 amino acids. Per germline, CDR1 LNHNV and CDR2 YYDKDF (reference sequence). General observations from the study: Among sequences traceable to unstimulated CD4+ memory cells, alloreactive ones were significantly reduced by siplizumab. In controls, roughly 25% of mappable alloreactive CD4+ clones were Treg-derived on average, versus 68.8% with siplizumab. There appeared to be greater diversity in naive T cells than in memory cells, and naive T cells seemed major contributors to the alloresponse.

Researchers sequenced unstimulated naive, memory, effector memory and TEMRA subsets in a few donor pairs. Measured with immunoSEQ multiplex PCR; TCRdb has only the in-frame clones, and not every one. Of some 64,000 clones listed, roughly 78% are singletons. Sequencing was carried out using memory CD4+ T cells sorted from blood. The clonotype originates from a human donor in good health. The chain uses TRBV15 and TRBJ1-2; D possibly corresponds to TRBD1 (5 bases). The CDR3 protein is CATSRQETGVKYGYTF. The CDR3 DNA is TGTGCCACCAGCAGGCAAGAAACAGGCGTGAAGTATGGCTACACCTTC. Variable domain in full (rest from reference TRBV15 and TRBJ1-2): DAMVIQNPRYQVTQFGKPVTLSCSQTLNHNVMYWYQQKSSQAPKLLFHYYDKDFNNEADTPDNFQSRRPNTSFCFLDIRSPGLGDTAMYLCATSRQETGVKYGYTFGSGTRLTVV.